The sequence of this TCR beta chain was determined in a study of CD8 T cells in Susac syndrome. Study-wide findings and caveats: The study conceded that relatively few individuals underwent its TCR sequencing and HLA analysis.

As regards this clonotype: The antigen remains undetermined.

TEMRA cells were enriched by FACS, and CD4+ and CD8+ T cells were negatively isolated. The RNA input was about 0.45 to 1 ug, and it was reverse transcribed with random hexamers. The authors amplified TCR beta CDR3 across 54 Vbeta and 13 Jbeta using immunoSEQ multiplex PCR. TCRdb independently ran MiXCR on the immunoSEQ multiplex PCR reads; one entry per CDR3 protein. This sample yields 65,000 to 75,000 distinct CDR3 sequences, of which 95% are seen a single time; roughly 0.24% belongs to the top ten. The germline CDR1 and CDR2 sequences are SGHTA and FQGNSA. The trim removed 6 bases at V and 5 bases at J, leaving 7 bases unmatched. This CDR3 has 14 residues.

This rearrangement joins TRBV7-2 to TRBJ2-1; 7 bases map to TRBD2. Specimen: CD8+ T cells from PBMCs. The source is a human donor in good health. The CDR3 protein is CASRPSGENNEQFF. DNA of the CDR3: TGTGCCAGCAGACCCAGCGGGGAAAACAATGAGCAGTTCTTC.